The 26 T cell receptor beta chains listed next were all sequenced from one sample in a study of blood T cell repertoires in COVID-19. Assay: immunoSEQ multiplex PCR; the TCRdb copy retains only in-frame clones and omits some. This repertoire shows roughly 130,000 clones, 88% found once; its top ten account for roughly a tenth. The specimen was peripheral blood. Receptor source: a man aged 55 to 70 with active or convalescent COVID-19.

This clone was counted only a few times. This chain uses TRBV6-5 with TRBJ1-2; 12 nucleotides agree with TRBD1. J was trimmed by 4 bases and V by 6 bases; bases with no gene match: 3. The length of the CDR3 is 14 residues. Germline V lookup: CDR1 MNHEY, CDR2 SVGAGI. The CDR3 is CASRGQGAGYGYTF. The CDR3 region has the DNA TGTGCCAGCAGGGGACAGGGGGCTGGCTATGGCTACACCTTC.

This sequence joins TRBV18 and TRBJ1-1, with D possibly being TRBD1 (5 bases). Trimming stripped 3 bases from V and 1 base from J, with 12 bases between. The germline V gene encodes CDR1 KGHSH and CDR2 LQKENI. CDR3 length: 15 residues. CDR3 amino acids: CASSPKGVGNTEAFF. CDR3 DNA sequence: TGTGCCAGCTCACCGAAAGGGGTTGGGAACACTGAAGCTTTCTTT.

The J gene is TRBJ2-3, the V gene TRBV5-5, with a tentative D call TRBD1 (5 bases). The CDR3 length is 14 residues. Germline loops: CDR1 SGHKS, CDR2 YYEKEE (reference sequence). Trimming left V 0 bases short and J 4 bases short, with 9 bases between. The CDR3 loop is CASSLAAGSDTQYF. CDR3 sequence (DNA): TGTGCCAGCAGCTTGGCGGCAGGGTCAGATACGCAGTATTTT.

V is TRBV2 and J is TRBJ1-1, with D possibly matching TRBD1 (6 bases). CDR1 and CDR2 from the germline V gene are SNHLY and FYNNEI. V shed 5 bases and J shed 4 bases, with 14 bases lying between them. This CDR3 contains 14 residues. The DNA for the CDR3 is TGTGCCAGCAGTTTCGTACAGGGTCCCACTGAAGCTTTCTTT. Translated: CASSFVQGPTEAFF.

The chain is built from TRBV24-1 and TRBJ1-2, with D maybe TRBD1 (6 bases). The ends were cut back, 9 bases at V and 2 bases at J, with 9 bases in the middle. This CDR3 spans 12 amino acids. Germline V CDR1 and CDR2: KGHDR, SFDVKD. The CDR3, as DNA: TGTGCCACCCGGGGGGCGAACTATGGCTACACCTTC. It is translated as CATRGANYGYTF.

The rearrangement uses TRBV10-2 and TRBJ2-1; possible D gene TRBD1, 6 bases. The germline V gene encodes CDR1 WSHSY and CDR2 SAAADI. The V and J ends lost 0 bases and 3 bases respectively, with 15 bases between them. This CDR3 region has 17 residues. CDR3: CASSESYQGSHYNEQFF. CDR3 DNA: TGCGCCAGCAGTGAGTCCTATCAGGGGTCACACTACAATGAGCAGTTCTTC.

V and J are TRBV5-1 and TRBJ2-5, with D perhaps TRBD1 (6 bases). Trimming shortened V by 3 bases and J by 1 base, and 13 bases separated the two germline ends. The CDR3 sequence is 15 residues long. Per germline, CDR1 SGHRS and CDR2 YFSETQ. In DNA, the CDR3 is TGCGCCAGCAGCTGGGAGACAGGAGTCCAAGAGACCCAGTACTTC. Translating it yields CASSWETGVQETQYF.

J is TRBJ1-5 and V is TRBV9; D is perhaps TRBD1 (5 bases). The CDR3 loop spans 14 amino acids. V lost 1 base to trimming and J lost 2 bases, with 7 bases between them. CDR1 and CDR2 from the germline V gene are SGDLS and YYNGEE. The CDR3, as DNA: TGTGCCAGCAGCGTAAGGGGTGGCAATCAGCCCCAGCATTTT. Translation gives CASSVRGGNQPQHF.

The CDR3 loop reads CASSGGQIINYGYTF. In nucleotides, the CDR3 is TGTGCCAGCAGCGGGGGACAGATAATTAACTATGGCTACACCTTC. The rearrangement joins TRBV7-9 to TRBJ1-2; TRBD1 agrees at 7 bases. J gave up 1 base and V 5 bases, and 7 bases lay outside the gene matches. Germline V lookup: CDR1 SEHNR, CDR2 FQNEAQ (reference sequence). The CDR3 consists of 15 residues.

This clone was detected once. The chain carries TRBV7-9 and TRBJ2-3, with TRBD1 matching 7 bases. The CDR3 totals 17 residues. Trimming at V came to 1 base and at J to 6 bases, leaving 13 bases not matched to a gene. The germline gives CDR1 SEHNR, CDR2 FQNEAQ (reference sequence). CDR3 sequence: CASSLGQKGQSRDTQYF. The CDR3 DNA sequence: TGTGCCAGCAGCTTAGGACAAAAGGGACAGTCTAGGGATACGCAGTATTTT. Variable domain in full (rest from reference TRBV7-9 and TRBJ2-3): DTGVSQNPRHKITKRGQNVTFRCDPISEHNRLYWYRQTLGQGPEFLTYFQNEAQLEKSRLLSDRFSAERPKGSFSTLEIQRTEQGDSAMYLCASSLGQKGQSRDTQYFGPGTRLTVL.

The chain combines TRBV19 with TRBJ2-5; 9 nucleotides match TRBD2. With 5 bases clipped from V and 6 bases from J, the junction kept 13 bases outside the gene matches. Germline CDR1 reads LNHDA; CDR2 reads SQIVND (reference sequence). This CDR3 comprises 16 residues. CDR3 bases: TGTGCCAGTAGTGCGCTAGCGGGACTCGGGTCGAAGACCCAGTACTTC. It codes for CASSALAGLGSKTQYF.

This clone was found once. The genes are TRBV29-1 and TRBJ1-2, with D possibly TRBD1 on 6 matching bases. V was cut by 0 bases and J by 2 bases, with 16 bases left in between. Looked up from germline, CDR1 is SQVTM and CDR2 is ANQGSEA. This CDR3 comprises 16 residues. The CDR3 spells CSVEDGDTPTNYGYTF. Here the CDR3 DNA reads TGCAGCGTTGAAGATGGGGACACCCCGACGAACTATGGCTACACCTTC.

The V and J genes are TRBV5-5 and TRBJ2-5; D might be TRBD1 (6 bases). V was trimmed by 4 bases and J by 2 bases, leaving 9 bases between them. Germline V gene data show CDR1 as SGHKS and CDR2 as YYEKEE (reference sequence). CDR3 length equals 13 residues. The CDR3 sequence is CASSPDSQETQYF. Here the CDR3 DNA reads TGTGCCAGCAGCCCGGACAGTCAAGAGACCCAGTACTTC.

The V and J genes are TRBV18 and TRBJ2-1; TRBD2 is a possible D gene (6 bases). There are 15 residues in the CDR3. The germline CDR1 and CDR2 sequences are KGHSH and LQKENI. V lost 6 bases, J lost 5 bases, and 17 bases lay in between. The DNA of the CDR3 is TGTGCCAGCTCCCCGCGGGAAGCGGCACACAATGAGCAGTTCTTC. It is translated as CASSPREAAHNEQFF.

This rearrangement joins TRBV6-6 to TRBJ1-3; TRBD1 is a possible D gene (6 bases). Germline V CDR1 and CDR2: MNHNY, SVGAGI (reference sequence). This CDR3 has 14 amino acids. Trimming left V 6 bases short and J 4 bases short, with 13 bases between. CDR3: CASREQGPGNTIYF. CDR3 in DNA: TGTGCCAGCAGAGAACAGGGCCCCGGAAACACCATATATTTT.

The rearrangement links TRBV7-2 to TRBJ2-3; 9 bases are a match to TRBD2. The CDR3 length is 16 residues. J lost 6 bases, V lost 4 bases, and 11 bases had no gene match. Germline V gene sequence: CDR1 SGHTA, CDR2 FQGNSA. CDR3 sequence (DNA): TGTGCCAGCAGCTCCCTCGGCGGGAGGGCGGCTGATACGCAGTATTTT. This gives the protein CASSSLGGRAADTQYF. Combining the CDR3 with reference TRBV7-2 and TRBJ2-3 gives the whole variable domain GAGVSQSPSNKVTEKGKDVELRCDPISGHTALYWYRQSLGQGLEFLIYFQGNSAPDKSGLPSDRFSAERTGGSVSTLTIQRTQQEDSAVYLCASSSLGGRAADTQYFGPGTRLTVL.

This chain connects TRBV12-3 or TRBV12-4 to TRBJ2-4; D perhaps matches TRBD2 (5 bases). The CDR3 consists of 11 residues. V dropped 5 bases and J dropped 10 bases, with 9 bases sitting between them. The CDR3 nucleotides are TGTGCCAGCAGTCCACGGGGAATTCAGTACTTC. Its protein is CASSPRGIQYF.

The V call is TRBV9, the J call TRBJ2-2; tentative D call: TRBD2 (6 bases). Trimming pared 4 bases from V and 4 bases from J, leaving 11 bases between. This CDR3 comprises 14 residues. Germline-derived CDR1 and CDR2 are SGDLS and YYNGEE. The CDR3 DNA reads as TGTGCCAGCAGCTTCGGGACTCTCACCGGGGAGCTGTTTTTT. Translated, it gives CASSFGTLTGELFF.

About this clone: This sample includes further DNA sequences coding for the same CDR3. V is TRBV7-9 and J is TRBJ2-5, with D hard to call. The CDR3 has 14 amino acids. V lost 1 base, J lost 1 base, and 7 bases lay in between. The germline CDR1 and CDR2 sequences are SEHNR and FQNEAQ (reference sequence). CDR3: CASSLVVSQETQYF. The CDR3 region has the DNA TGTGCCAGCAGCTTAGTAGTGTCCCAAGAGACCCAGTACTTC.

The chain couples TRBV6-4 to TRBJ2-7; 13 positions agree with TRBD2. Losses at the gene ends were 6 bases for V and 9 bases for J; bases not matched to a gene: 17. The CDR3 extends over 17 amino acids. Germline loops: CDR1 MRHNA, CDR2 SNTAGT. The CDR3 spells CASSGLAGERATRRQYF. The CDR3 nucleotides read TGTGCCAGCAGCGGACTAGCGGGAGAGAGGGCGACACGTAGGCAGTACTTC.

V and J are TRBV5-4 and TRBJ1-3; 7 nucleotides align to TRBD1. Germline assignment: CDR1 SGHNT and CDR2 YYREEE (reference sequence). Losses at the gene ends were 4 bases for V and 0 bases for J; bases not matched to a gene: 7. The length of the CDR3 is 16 residues. The CDR3: CASSLDRATSGNTIYF. CDR3 nucleotide sequence: TGTGCCAGCAGCCTCGACAGGGCGACCTCTGGAAACACCATATATTTT.

The chain uses TRBV6-5 and TRBJ1-1; no firm D call. The germline V gene has CDR1 MNHEY and CDR2 SVGAGI. The CDR3 contains 13 residues. The V gene lost 8 bases and the J gene lost 4 bases, with 14 bases spanning the gap. CDR3 loop: CASQGQTGTEAFF. In DNA form, the CDR3 reads TGTGCCAGCCAAGGCCAGACTGGCACTGAAGCTTTCTTT.

Concerning this clone itself: The sample contains more than one DNA sequence encoding this CDR3. The chain couples TRBV19 to TRBJ2-5; TRBD2 matches 7 bases. V dropped 6 bases and J dropped 2; count of bases not matched to a gene: 3. Germline assignment: CDR1 LNHDA and CDR2 SQIVND (reference sequence). This CDR3 has 13 residues. The CDR3 DNA reads TGTGCCAGTAGCCGGCGGGGGCAAGAGACCCAGTACTTC. Translation gives CASSRRGQETQYF.

The chain carries TRBV19 and TRBJ2-1; possibly TRBD2 for D (5 bases). The CDR3 length is 16 residues. V lost 3 bases, J lost 0 bases, and 12 bases lay in between. Germline assignment: CDR1 LNHDA and CDR2 SQIVND (reference sequence). The CDR3 sequence: CASSIRGSRSYNEQFF. The CDR3 DNA follows: TGTGCCAGTAGTATTCGGGGTTCGCGCTCCTACAATGAGCAGTTCTTC.

The J gene is TRBJ1-1, the V gene TRBV6-4; 8 bases are a match to TRBD1. The CDR3 totals 13 residues. Per the germline V gene, CDR1 is MRHNA and CDR2 is SNTAGT. The trim removed 6 bases at V and 3 bases at J, leaving 3 bases unmatched. The CDR3 bases are TGTGCCAGCAGAGAACAGGGGGACACTGAAGCTTTCTTT. Translation gives CASREQGDTEAFF.

The DNA for the CDR3 is TGCAGCGGAACTAGCGGGAGGCCCTCCTACAATGAGCAGTTCTTC. Its protein is CSGTSGRPSYNEQFF. This chain uses TRBV29-1 with TRBJ2-1; 12 positions agree with TRBD2. J gave up 0 bases and V 7 bases, and 4 bases lay outside the gene matches. CDR1 is SQVTM and CDR2 is ANQGSEA in the germline V gene. The CDR3 consists of 15 residues.